This TCR beta chain stems from a study of T-cell reconstitution after alpha-beta-depleted transplantation in children. Study conclusions and caveats: Reportedly, only several hundred clones from non-depleted graft cells drove alpha-beta T-cell counts at about two months. Some patients' high day-60 TCRbeta diversity was traced to surviving recipient T cells and thymic progenitors. At one year after transplant, newly produced T cells mostly accounted for T-cell counts and diversity.

Germline CDR1 reads SEHNR; CDR2 reads FQNEAQ (reference sequence). After removal of 5 bases from V and 3 bases from J, the junction contained 8 bases not matched to a gene. The CDR3 covers 15 residues. Preparation of the TCRbeta library involved a method that used unique molecular identifiers. TCRdb recomputed calls from the PCR reads with MiXCR, one row per CDR3 protein. Among 700,000 or so distinct CDR3 sequences, roughly 14% were seen once, and the ten largest hold 0.79%. This clonotype was picked up a small number of times. The target antigen is unknown. The chain is built from TRBV7-9 and TRBJ2-7, with 9 bases matching TRBD1. The TCR originated in a girl under 10 years old with congenital amegakaryocytic thrombocytopenia, due to receive a stem cell transplant. The sample consisted of PBMCs, taken before TCRalphabeta/CD19-depleted stem cell transplant. In nucleotides, the CDR3 is TGTGCCAGCAGCCGACCGGGGACAGGGTTCTACGAGCAGTACTTC. Translating it yields CASSRPGTGFYEQYF.